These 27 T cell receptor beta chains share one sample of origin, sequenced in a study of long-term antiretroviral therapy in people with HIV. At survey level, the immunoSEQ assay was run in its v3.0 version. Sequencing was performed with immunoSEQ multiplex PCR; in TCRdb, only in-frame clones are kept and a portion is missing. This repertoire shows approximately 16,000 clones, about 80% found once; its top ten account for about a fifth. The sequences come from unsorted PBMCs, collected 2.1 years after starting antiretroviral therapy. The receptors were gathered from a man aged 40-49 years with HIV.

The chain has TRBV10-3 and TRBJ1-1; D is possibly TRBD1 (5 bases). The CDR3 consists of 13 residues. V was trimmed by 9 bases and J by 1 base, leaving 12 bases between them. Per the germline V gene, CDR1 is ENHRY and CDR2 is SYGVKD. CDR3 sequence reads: CAIKIGGNTEAFF. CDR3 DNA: TGTGCCATTAAAATTGGGGGGAACACTGAAGCTTTCTTT.

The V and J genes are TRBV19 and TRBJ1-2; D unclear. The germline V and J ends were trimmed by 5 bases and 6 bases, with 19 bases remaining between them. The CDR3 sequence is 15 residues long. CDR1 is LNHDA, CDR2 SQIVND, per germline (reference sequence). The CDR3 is CASSPRDGLGNGYTF. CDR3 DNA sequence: TGTGCCAGTAGTCCCCGTGACGGACTGGGGAATGGCTACACCTTC.

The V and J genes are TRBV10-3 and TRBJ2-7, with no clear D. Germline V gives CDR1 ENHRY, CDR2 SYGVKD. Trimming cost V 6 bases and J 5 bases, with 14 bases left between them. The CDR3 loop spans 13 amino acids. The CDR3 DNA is TGTGCCATCAGCCCGGGTCCATGGAACGAGCAGTACTTC. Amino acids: CAISPGPWNEQYF.

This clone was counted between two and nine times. This CDR3 reads CASSLASVHGELFF. The CDR3 region has the DNA TGTGCCAGCAGCTTAGCCTCTGTCCACGGGGAGCTGTTTTTT. The chain couples TRBV7-6 to TRBJ2-2; no clear D gene. The CDR3 consists of 14 residues. Trimming pared 0 bases from V and 7 bases from J, leaving 9 bases between. In germline, CDR1 is SGHVS, CDR2 FNYEAQ. Based on the CDR3 plus reference TRBV7-6 and TRBJ2-2, the full variable domain is GAGVSQSPRYKVTKRGQDVALRCDPISGHVSLYWYRQALGQGPEFLTYFNYEAQQDKSGLPNDRFSAERPEGSISTLTIQRTEQRDSAMYRCASSLASVHGELFFGEGSRLTVL.

CDR3 sequence reads: CASSLAGGAGGYTF. DNA for the CDR3: TGTGCCAGCAGCTTGGCTGGGGGCGCGGGCGGCTACACCTTC. V gene TRBV11-3 combines with J gene TRBJ1-2; perhaps TRBD1 as D (6 bases). The CDR3 is made up of 14 amino acids. CDR1 SGHNT and CDR2 YENEEA come from the germline V gene. V was pared by 3 bases and J by 8 bases, with 16 bases between.

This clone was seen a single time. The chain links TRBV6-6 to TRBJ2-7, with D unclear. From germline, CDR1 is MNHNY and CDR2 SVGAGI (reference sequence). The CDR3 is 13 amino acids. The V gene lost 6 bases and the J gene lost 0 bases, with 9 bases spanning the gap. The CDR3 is CASSPQSSYEQYF. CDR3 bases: TGTGCCAGCAGCCCGCAGAGCTCCTACGAGCAGTACTTC.

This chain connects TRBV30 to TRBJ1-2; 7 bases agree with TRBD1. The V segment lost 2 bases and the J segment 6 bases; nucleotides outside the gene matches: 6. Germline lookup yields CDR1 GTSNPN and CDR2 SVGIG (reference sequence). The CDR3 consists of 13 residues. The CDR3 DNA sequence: TGTGCCTGGAGTAGGGGGACAGCGGATGGCTACACCTTC. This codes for CAWSRGTADGYTF. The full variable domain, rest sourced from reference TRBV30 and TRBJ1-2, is SQTIHQWPATLVQPVGSPLSLECTVEGTSNPNLYWYRQAAGRGLQLLFYSVGIGQISSEVPQNLSASRPQDRQFILSSKKLLLSDSGFYLCAWSRGTADGYTFGSGTRLTVV.

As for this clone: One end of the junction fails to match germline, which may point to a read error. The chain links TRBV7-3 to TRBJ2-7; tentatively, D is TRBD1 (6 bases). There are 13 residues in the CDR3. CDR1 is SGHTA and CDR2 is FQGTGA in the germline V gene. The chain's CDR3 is CANSLTAGAEQYF. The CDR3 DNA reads TGTGCCAACAGCTTAACGGCAGGGGCCGAGCAGTACTTC.

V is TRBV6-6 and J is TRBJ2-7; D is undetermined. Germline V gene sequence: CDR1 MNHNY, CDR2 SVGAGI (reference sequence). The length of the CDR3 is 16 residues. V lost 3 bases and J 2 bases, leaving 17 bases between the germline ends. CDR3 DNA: TGTGCCAGCAGTTATTCGGGCCGTGAGACGACCTACGAGCAGTACTTC. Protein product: CASSYSGRETTYEQYF.

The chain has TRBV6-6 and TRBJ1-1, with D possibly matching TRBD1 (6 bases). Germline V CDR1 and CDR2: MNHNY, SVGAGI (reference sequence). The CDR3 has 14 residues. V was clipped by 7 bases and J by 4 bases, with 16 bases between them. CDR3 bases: TGTGCCAGCAATGCTTGGGACAAAGTCACTGAAGCTTTCTTT. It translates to CASNAWDKVTEAFF.

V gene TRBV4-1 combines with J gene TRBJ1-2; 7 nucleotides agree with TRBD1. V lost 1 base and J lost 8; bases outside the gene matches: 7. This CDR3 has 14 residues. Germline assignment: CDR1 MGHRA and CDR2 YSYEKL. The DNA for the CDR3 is TGCGCCAGCAGCCAAGTGACAGGGTGGGGCGGCTACACCTTC. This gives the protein CASSQVTGWGGYTF.

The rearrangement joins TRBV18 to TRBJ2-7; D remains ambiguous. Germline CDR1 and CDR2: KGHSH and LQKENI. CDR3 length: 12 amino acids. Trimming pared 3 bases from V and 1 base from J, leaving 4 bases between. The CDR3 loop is CASSPGSYEQYF. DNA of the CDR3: TGTGCCAGCTCACCCGGGTCCTACGAGCAGTACTTC. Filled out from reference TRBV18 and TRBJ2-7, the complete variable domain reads NAGVMQNPRHLVRRRGQEARLRCSPMKGHSHVYWYRQLPEEGLKFMVYLQKENIIDESGMPKERFSAEFPKEGPSILRIQQVVRGDSAAYFCASSPGSYEQYFGPGTRLTVT.

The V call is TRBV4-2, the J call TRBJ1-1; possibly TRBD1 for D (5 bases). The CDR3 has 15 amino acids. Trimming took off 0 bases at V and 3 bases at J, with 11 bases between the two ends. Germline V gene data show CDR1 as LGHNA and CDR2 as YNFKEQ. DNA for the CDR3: TGTGCCAGCAGCCAAGATGAGGGGCTTGACACTGAAGCTTTCTTT. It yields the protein CASSQDEGLDTEAFF.

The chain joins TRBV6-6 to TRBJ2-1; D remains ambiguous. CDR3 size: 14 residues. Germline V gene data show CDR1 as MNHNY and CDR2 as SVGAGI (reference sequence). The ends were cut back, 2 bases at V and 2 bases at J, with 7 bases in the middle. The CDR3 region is CASSYLAPYNEQFF. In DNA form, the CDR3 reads TGTGCCAGCAGTTACCTGGCACCCTACAATGAGCAGTTCTTC.

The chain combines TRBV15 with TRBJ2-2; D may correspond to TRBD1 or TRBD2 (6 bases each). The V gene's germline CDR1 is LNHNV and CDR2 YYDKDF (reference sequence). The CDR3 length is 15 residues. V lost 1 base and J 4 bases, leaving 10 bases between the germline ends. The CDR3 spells CATSRAWGATGELFF. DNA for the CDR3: TGTGCCACCAGCAGAGCGTGGGGGGCCACCGGGGAGCTGTTTTTT.

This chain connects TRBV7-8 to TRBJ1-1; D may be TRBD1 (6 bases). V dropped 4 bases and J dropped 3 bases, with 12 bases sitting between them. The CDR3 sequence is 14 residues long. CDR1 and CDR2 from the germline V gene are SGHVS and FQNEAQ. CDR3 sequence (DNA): TGTGCCAGCAGCTCCAGGGGTCTGGACACTGAAGCTTTCTTT. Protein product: CASSSRGLDTEAFF.

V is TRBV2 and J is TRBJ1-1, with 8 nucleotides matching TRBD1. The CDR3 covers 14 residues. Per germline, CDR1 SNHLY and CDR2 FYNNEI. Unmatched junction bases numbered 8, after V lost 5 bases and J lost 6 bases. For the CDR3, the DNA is TGTGCCAGCAGTCCCAGGGGGCTTGATGCTGAAGCTTTCTTT. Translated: CASSPRGLDAEAFF.

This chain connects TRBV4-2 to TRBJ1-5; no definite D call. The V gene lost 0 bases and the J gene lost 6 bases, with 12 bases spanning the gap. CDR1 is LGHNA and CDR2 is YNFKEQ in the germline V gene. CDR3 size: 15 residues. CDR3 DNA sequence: TGTGCCAGCAGCCAAGACCCGGCCGTCCCTCAGCCCCAGCATTTT. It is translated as CASSQDPAVPQPQHF.

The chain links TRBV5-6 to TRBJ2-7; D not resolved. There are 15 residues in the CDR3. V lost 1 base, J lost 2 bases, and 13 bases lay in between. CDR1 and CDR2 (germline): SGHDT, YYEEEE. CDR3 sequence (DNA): TGTGCCAGCAGCTTGAGGAACAGCGTTACCTACGAGCAGTACTTC. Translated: CASSLRNSVTYEQYF.

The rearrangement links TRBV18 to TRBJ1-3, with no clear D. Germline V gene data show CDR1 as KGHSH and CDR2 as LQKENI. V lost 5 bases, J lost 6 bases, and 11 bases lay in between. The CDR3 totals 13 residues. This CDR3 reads CASSTDISNTIYF. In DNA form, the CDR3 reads TGTGCCAGCTCAACCGACATATCAAACACCATATATTTT.

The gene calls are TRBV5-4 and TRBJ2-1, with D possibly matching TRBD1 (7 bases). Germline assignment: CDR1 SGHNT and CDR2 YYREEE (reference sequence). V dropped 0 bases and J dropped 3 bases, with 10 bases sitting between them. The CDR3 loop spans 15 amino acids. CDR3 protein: CASSLGQGGYNEQFF. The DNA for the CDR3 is TGTGCCAGCAGCTTGGGACAGGGAGGCTACAATGAGCAGTTCTTC.

The CDR3 spells CASSRNTGSNEKLFF. CDR3 DNA: TGCGCCAGCAGCCGCAACACAGGGTCGAATGAAAAACTGTTTTTT. This sequence joins TRBV4-1 and TRBJ1-4; possible D gene TRBD1, 6 bases. The V gene's germline CDR1 is MGHRA and CDR2 YSYEKL. This CDR3 region has 15 residues. V lost 4 bases and J lost 5, with 14 bases in between.

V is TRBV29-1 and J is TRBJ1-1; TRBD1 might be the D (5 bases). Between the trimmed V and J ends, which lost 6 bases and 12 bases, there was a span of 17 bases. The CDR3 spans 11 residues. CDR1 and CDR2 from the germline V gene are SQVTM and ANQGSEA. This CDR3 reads CSVPRGPRSFF. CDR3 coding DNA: TGCAGCGTCCCACGGGGACCTCGATCTTTCTTT. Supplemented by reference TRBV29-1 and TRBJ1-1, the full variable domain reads SAVISQKPSRDICQRGTSLTIQCQVDSQVTMMFWYRQQPGQSLTLIATANQGSEATYESGFVIDKFPISRPNLTFSTLTVSNMSPEDSSIYLCSVPRGPRSFFGQGTRLTVV.

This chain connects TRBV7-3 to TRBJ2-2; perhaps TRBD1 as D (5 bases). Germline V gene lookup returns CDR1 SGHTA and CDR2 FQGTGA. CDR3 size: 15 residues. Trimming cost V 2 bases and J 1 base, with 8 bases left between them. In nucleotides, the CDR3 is TGTGCCAGCAGCTTACAGGGCATGAACACCGGGGAGCTGTTTTTT. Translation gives CASSLQGMNTGELFF.

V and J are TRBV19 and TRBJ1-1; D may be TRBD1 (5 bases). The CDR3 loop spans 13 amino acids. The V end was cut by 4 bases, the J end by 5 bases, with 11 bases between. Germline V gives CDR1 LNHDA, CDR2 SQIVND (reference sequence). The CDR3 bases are TGTGCCAGTAGTAACTCACGACAGACTGAAGCTTTCTTT. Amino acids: CASSNSRQTEAFF.

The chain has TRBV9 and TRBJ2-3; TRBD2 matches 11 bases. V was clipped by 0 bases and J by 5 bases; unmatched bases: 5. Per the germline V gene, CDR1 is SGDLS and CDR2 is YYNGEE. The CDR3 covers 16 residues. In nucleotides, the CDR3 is TGTGCCAGCAGCGTAGTCGTAGCGGGGGGGCAAGATACGCAGTATTTT. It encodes CASSVVVAGGQDTQYF.

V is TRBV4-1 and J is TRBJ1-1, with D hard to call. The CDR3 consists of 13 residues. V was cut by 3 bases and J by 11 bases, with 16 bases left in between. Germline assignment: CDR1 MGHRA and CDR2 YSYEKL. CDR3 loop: CASSHASGGEAFF. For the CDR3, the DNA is TGCGCCAGCAGCCATGCCAGCGGCGGGGAGGCTTTCTTT.